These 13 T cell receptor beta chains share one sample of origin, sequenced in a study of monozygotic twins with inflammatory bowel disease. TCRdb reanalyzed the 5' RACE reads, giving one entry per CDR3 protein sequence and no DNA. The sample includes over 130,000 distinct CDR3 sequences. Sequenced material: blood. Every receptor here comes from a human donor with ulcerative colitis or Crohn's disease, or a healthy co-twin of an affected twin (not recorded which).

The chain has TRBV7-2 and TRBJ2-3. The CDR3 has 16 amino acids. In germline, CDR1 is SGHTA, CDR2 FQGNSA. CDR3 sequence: CASSLRSVAAHDTQYF.

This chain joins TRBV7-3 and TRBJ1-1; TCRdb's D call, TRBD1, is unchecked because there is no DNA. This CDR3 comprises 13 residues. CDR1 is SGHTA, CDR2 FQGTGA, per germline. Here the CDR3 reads CASSLEGDTEAFF.

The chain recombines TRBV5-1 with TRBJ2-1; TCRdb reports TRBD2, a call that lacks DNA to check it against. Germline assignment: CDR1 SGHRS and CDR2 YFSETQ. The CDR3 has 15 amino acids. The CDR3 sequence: CASSFGLAGDNEQFF.

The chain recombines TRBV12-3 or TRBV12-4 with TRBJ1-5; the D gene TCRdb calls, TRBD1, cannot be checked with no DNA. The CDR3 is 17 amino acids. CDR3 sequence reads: CASSLGGPPEGNQPQHF.

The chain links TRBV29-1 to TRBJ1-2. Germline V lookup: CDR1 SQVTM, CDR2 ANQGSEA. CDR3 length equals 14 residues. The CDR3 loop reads CSVVDMRVNYGYTF.

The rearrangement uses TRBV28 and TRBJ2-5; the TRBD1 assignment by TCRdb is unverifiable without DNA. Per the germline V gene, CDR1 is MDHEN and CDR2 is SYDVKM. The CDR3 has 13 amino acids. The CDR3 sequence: CASSRDRGETQYF. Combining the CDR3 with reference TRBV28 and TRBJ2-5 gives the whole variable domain DVKVTQSSRYLVKRTGEKVFLECVQDMDHENMFWYRQDPGLGLRLIYFSYDVKMKEKGDIPEGYSVSREKKERFSLILESASTNQTSMYLCASSRDRGETQYFGPGTRLLVL.

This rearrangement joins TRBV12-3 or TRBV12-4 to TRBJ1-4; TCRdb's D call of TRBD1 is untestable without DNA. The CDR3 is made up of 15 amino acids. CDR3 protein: CASSPTGVANEKLFF.

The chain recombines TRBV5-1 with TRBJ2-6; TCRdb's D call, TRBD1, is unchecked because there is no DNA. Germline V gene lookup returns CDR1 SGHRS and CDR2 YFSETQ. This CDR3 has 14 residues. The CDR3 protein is CASGGGTGANVLTF.

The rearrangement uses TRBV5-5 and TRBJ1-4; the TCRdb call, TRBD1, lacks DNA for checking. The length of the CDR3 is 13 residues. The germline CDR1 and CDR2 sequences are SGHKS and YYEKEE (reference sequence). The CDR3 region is CATSTGANEKLFF. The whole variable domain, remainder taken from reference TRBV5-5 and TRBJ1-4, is DAGVTQSPTHLIKTRGQQVTLRCSPISGHKSVSWYQQVLGQGPQFIFQYYEKEERGRGNFPDRFSARQFPNYSSELNVNALLLGDSALYLCATSTGANEKLFFGSGTQLSVL.

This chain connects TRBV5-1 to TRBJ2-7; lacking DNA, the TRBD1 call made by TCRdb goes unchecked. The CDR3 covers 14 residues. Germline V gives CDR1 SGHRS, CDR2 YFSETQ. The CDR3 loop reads CASTLDGGTYEQYF.

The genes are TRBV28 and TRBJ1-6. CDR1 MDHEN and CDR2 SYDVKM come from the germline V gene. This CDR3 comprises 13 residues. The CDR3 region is CASSLSPEVPLHF.

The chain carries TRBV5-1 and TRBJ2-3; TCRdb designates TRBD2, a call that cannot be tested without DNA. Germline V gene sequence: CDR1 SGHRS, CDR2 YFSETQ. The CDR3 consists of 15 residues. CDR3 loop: CASADPQGRADTQYF. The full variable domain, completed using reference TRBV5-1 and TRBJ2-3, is KAGVTQTPRYLIKTRGQQVTLSCSPISGHRSVSWYQQTPGQGLQFLFEYFSETQRNKGNFPGRFSGRQFSNSRSEMNVSTLELGDSALYLCASADPQGRADTQYFGPGTRLTVL.

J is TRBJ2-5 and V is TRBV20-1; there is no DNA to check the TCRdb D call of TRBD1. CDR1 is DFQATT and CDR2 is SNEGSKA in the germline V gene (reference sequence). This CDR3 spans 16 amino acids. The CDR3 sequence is CSAREHDRGLQETQYF.